The text below deals with one T cell receptor beta chain. With a much larger clone just one base away, this may be a read error. These data are taken from a study of T-cell reconstitution after alpha-beta-depleted transplantation in children. The CDR3 contains 14 residues. Germline values: CDR1 SGHRS, CDR2 YFSETQ. As it was prepared, the TCRbeta library received unique molecular identifiers. Via MiXCR, TCRdb re-called the PCR reads, giving one row per CDR3 protein. This sample carries around 370,000 distinct CDR3 sequences, about 9.4% of them seen once, and the ten largest clones take around 2.4%. The TCR comes from a human donor who donated a stem cell graft to a child with acute lymphoblastic leukemia. The sample in question was PBMCs from the stem cell graft donor, obtained from the stem cell graft. This chain links TRBV5-1 with TRBJ1-1, with D unclear. CDR3 protein: CTSSPLRAITEAFF. The CDR3 nucleotides are TGCACCAGCAGCCCGCTTAGAGCCATCACTGAAGCTTTCTTT.